These 14 T cell receptor beta chains came from one sample sequenced in a study of shared clonotypes between healthy human individuals (dated by TCRdb to 2018 to 2021). Libraries were made using the immunoSEQ multiplex PCR assay. Held by TCRdb, this immuneACCESS table contains in-frame sequences only and omits some clones. Under half of the omission traces to an unresolved V gene where checked; the cause of the rest is unknown. This sample is represented by roughly 2.2 million clones; approximately 93% of them were singletons. The ten largest clones add up to 0.39% of the sample. The specimen sequenced was naive CD4+ T cells from PBMCs. The cell subset or site label on this specimen signifies: CD45RA+ positively selected. The source is a man aged 18 to 30 in good health. Some clones in this sample may be carry-over from other donors' samples.

The chain combines TRBV5-4 with TRBJ2-3, with 8 bases lining up with TRBD1. CDR1 SGHNT and CDR2 YYREEE come from the germline V gene (reference sequence). The length of the CDR3 is 16 residues. J gave up 0 bases and V 0 bases, and 3 bases lay outside the gene matches. The CDR3 DNA is TGTGCCAGCAGCTTGGCCACAGGGGGTAGCACAGATACGCAGTATTTT. Translated, it gives CASSLATGGSTDTQYF.

The chain combines TRBV28 with TRBJ2-1, with TRBD1 identical over 8 bases. Trimming took 2 bases from V and 3 from J; bases not matched to a gene: 9. Germline assignment: CDR1 MDHEN and CDR2 SYDVKM. CDR3 length: 17 residues. CDR3 nucleotide sequence: TGTGCCAGCAGTTTAGGGGCAGGGGGCAGGATCTACAATGAGCAGTTCTTC. Residues: CASSLGAGGRIYNEQFF.

This chain links TRBV5-6 with TRBJ1-1; tentatively, D is TRBD1 (5 bases). Trimming removed 4 bases from V and 6 bases from J, with 13 bases in between. The CDR3 loop spans 13 amino acids. CDR1 and CDR2 from the germline V gene are SGHDT and YYEEEE. The CDR3 coding sequence is TGTGCCAGCAGCCCTTACGGGGACGCTGAAGCTTTCTTT. Protein: CASSPYGDAEAFF.

This chain connects TRBV7-9 to TRBJ2-3, with 7 bases that match TRBD1. The CDR3 consists of 15 residues. V shed 5 bases and J 1 base; nucleotides not matched to a gene: 6. CDR1 is SEHNR, CDR2 FQNEAQ, per germline (reference sequence). The CDR3 sequence: CASSLNQGGTDTQYF. The DNA for the CDR3 is TGTGCCAGCAGCCTCAACCAGGGGGGCACAGATACGCAGTATTTT.

The gene calls are TRBV5-4 and TRBJ2-5, with 9 bases matching TRBD2. The CDR3 is 15 residues long. The V gene end was trimmed by 4 bases and the J gene end by 5 bases; junction bases not matched to a gene: 9. Germline V gives CDR1 SGHNT, CDR2 YYREEE (reference sequence). Here the CDR3 DNA reads TGTGCCAGCAGCCGGACTAGCGCAATGGGGGAGACCCAGTACTTC. It translates to CASSRTSAMGETQYF.

The chain joins TRBV6-1 to TRBJ2-1; D gene uncertain. Germline CDR1 and CDR2: MNHNS and SASEGT. The CDR3 spans 14 residues. V was cut by 6 bases and J by 6 bases, with 15 bases left in between. Here the CDR3 DNA reads TGTGCCAGCAGGGAGACTCTAAGGAGCAATGAGCAGTTCTTC. Translating gives CASRETLRSNEQFF.

The V gene is TRBV27, the J gene TRBJ2-3, with 8 bases that match TRBD2. The CDR3 has 16 residues. Unmatched junction bases numbered 11, after V lost 6 bases and J lost 3 bases. In germline, CDR1 is MNHEY, CDR2 SMNVEV (reference sequence). The CDR3 loop reads CASRKPLSGRTDTQYF. The CDR3 DNA reads as TGTGCCAGCAGGAAACCCCTAAGCGGGAGAACAGATACGCAGTATTTT.

This chain connects TRBV7-9 to TRBJ2-3; D ambiguous. Between the trimmed V and J ends, which lost 1 base and 1 base, there was a span of 15 bases. Germline loops: CDR1 SEHNR, CDR2 FQNEAQ (reference sequence). CDR3 length: 17 residues. CDR3 in amino acids: CASSLEASGRRTDTQYF. As DNA, the CDR3 is TGTGCCAGCAGCTTAGAAGCAAGTGGGCGCCGCACAGATACGCAGTATTTT.

The V gene is TRBV19, the J gene TRBJ2-1; D remains ambiguous. Trimming removed 6 bases from V and 8 bases from J, with 8 bases in between. Germline CDR1 LNHDA, CDR2 SQIVND (reference sequence). There are 11 residues in the CDR3. The CDR3 loop is CASSRTYEQFF. CDR3 nucleotide sequence: TGTGCCAGTAGCAGGACCTATGAGCAGTTCTTC.

V is TRBV19 and J is TRBJ1-1, with D perhaps matching TRBD1 (5 bases). CDR3 length: 14 residues. Germline V gene sequence: CDR1 LNHDA, CDR2 SQIVND (reference sequence). Trimming took off 6 bases at V and 0 bases at J, with 11 bases between the two ends. The CDR3 DNA sequence: TGTGCCAGTAGGCCGGGACGGGTGAACACTGAAGCTTTCTTT. Encoded protein: CASRPGRVNTEAFF.

This chain links TRBV7-3 with TRBJ2-5, with TRBD2 identical over 8 bases. Germline lookup yields CDR1 SGHTA and CDR2 FQGTGA. This CDR3 region has 16 residues. The V and J ends lost 5 bases and 4 bases, in that order; junction bases with no gene match: 12. The CDR3: CASSRTGSGSRETQYF. The CDR3 DNA reads TGTGCCAGCAGCCGTACGGGGAGCGGGAGTCGAGAGACCCAGTACTTC.

The CDR3 bases are TGTGCCAGCTCACGTCCATTCAGGGGAGAGAAACTGTTTTTT. It yields the protein CASSRPFRGEKLFF. The V gene is TRBV18, the J gene TRBJ1-4; tentatively, D is TRBD1 (6 bases). The germline V and J ends were trimmed by 4 bases and 11 bases, with 17 bases remaining between them. The germline CDR1 and CDR2 sequences are KGHSH and LQKENI. CDR3 length equals 14 residues.

The rearrangement links TRBV4-2 to TRBJ2-7, with 11 bases that match TRBD2. Germline values: CDR1 LGHNA, CDR2 YNFKEQ. This CDR3 is built from 15 residues. J was trimmed by 3 bases and V by 0 bases; bases with no gene match: 1. CDR3 in amino acids: CASSQEGLAVYEQYF. The CDR3 nucleotides read TGTGCCAGCAGCCAAGAGGGACTAGCGGTCTACGAGCAGTACTTC.

Concerning this clone: Other DNA sequences of this sample code for an identical CDR3. The chain is built from TRBV2 and TRBJ2-7; the D is unclear. CDR3 size: 11 residues. V was shortened by 3 bases and J by 4 bases, with 4 bases between the two germline ends. Germline loops: CDR1 SNHLY, CDR2 FYNNEI. The CDR3 DNA is TGTGCCAGCAGTGATTATTACGAGCAGTACTTC. Translated: CASSDYYEQYF.